Below, one T cell receptor (beta chain) is given with its context. The CDR3 spans 12 residues. With 8 bases clipped from V and 6 bases from J, the junction kept 4 bases outside the gene matches. Per germline, CDR1 MNHNY and CDR2 SVGAGI (reference sequence). This specimen comes from a study of T cell changes during pregnancy in multiple sclerosis. Sequencing was performed with immunoSEQ multiplex PCR; in TCRdb, only in-frame clones are kept and a portion is missing. The sample contains approximately 93,000 clones, less than 95% of which appear only once. This TCR came from a female donor with multiple sclerosis, enrolled in a pregnancy study. The chain has TRBV6-6 and TRBJ1-2, with TRBD1 identical over 9 bases. The sequencing used peripheral blood, collected before pregnancy. DNA for the CDR3: TGTGCCAGCGAGGACAGGGGACATGGCTACACCTTC. Its protein product is CASEDRGHGYTF.